This entry lists 5 T cell receptor beta chains sequenced from one sample in a study of blood T cells in healthy people across ages. A second PCR, run for about 6 to 12 cycles, used a sample-barcoded 5' primer plus a J-beta primer mix. A single record per CDR3 protein comes from TCRdb applying MiXCR to the 5' RACE reads. This sample carries hundreds of thousands of distinct CDR3 sequences, about a quarter of them seen once, and the ten largest clones take about 2.9%. The data also belong to a second study, concerning T cells of mothers and their children.

The specimen was blood. These TCRs come from a boy aged 5-17 years in good health.

The chain joins TRBV20-1 to TRBJ2-1; the D is unclear. CDR1 is DFQATT, CDR2 SNEGSKA, per germline (reference sequence). The length of the CDR3 is 15 residues. V was trimmed by 5 bases and J by 7 bases, leaving 21 bases between them. The CDR3: CSAAPPVSLTNEQFF. The CDR3 DNA follows: TGCAGTGCTGCCCCCCCGGTTTCACTTACGAATGAGCAGTTCTTC.

The chain has TRBV20-1 and TRBJ2-4; 10 bases are shared with TRBD1. Germline-derived CDR1 and CDR2 are DFQATT and SNEGSKA (reference sequence). The CDR3 totals 15 residues. V gave up 5 bases and J gave up 2 bases; unmatched junction bases: 6. CDR3 sequence: CSAAPGQGTKNIQYF. The CDR3 coding sequence is TGCAGTGCTGCCCCGGGACAGGGGACCAAAAACATTCAGTACTTC.

About this clonotype itself: The junction and the germline gene differ at one end; a read error may be behind it. The rearrangement joins TRBV10-3 to TRBJ2-2, with D perhaps matching TRBD2 (6 bases). Germline CDR1 is ENHRY and CDR2 is SYGVKD. CDR3 length: 13 residues. The CDR3, as DNA: TGTGCCATCAGGAGGTTAAACACCGGGGGGCTGTTTTTT. Amino acid sequence: CAIRRLNTGGLFF.

The chain carries TRBV27 and TRBJ1-1, with D perhaps TRBD1 (6 bases). The CDR3 spans 17 residues. Per the germline V gene, CDR1 is MNHEY and CDR2 is SMNVEV (reference sequence). V was clipped by 0 bases and J by 3 bases, with 17 bases between them. DNA for the CDR3: TGTGCCAGCAGTTTATCCAATTCGGGGCAGGGGTACACTGAAGCTTTCTTT. Translated, it gives CASSLSNSGQGYTEAFF.

This chain uses TRBV7-2 with TRBJ2-4; 11 nucleotides line up with TRBD1. The CDR3 spans 19 residues. V trimming: 1 base; J trimming: 2 bases; junction bases outside the gene matches: 10. Germline V gene data show CDR1 as SGHTA and CDR2 as FQGNSA. The CDR3 is CASSLVDLGTGGSKNIQYF. The CDR3, as DNA: TGTGCCAGCAGCTTAGTAGATTTGGGGACAGGGGGATCCAAAAACATTCAGTACTTC.